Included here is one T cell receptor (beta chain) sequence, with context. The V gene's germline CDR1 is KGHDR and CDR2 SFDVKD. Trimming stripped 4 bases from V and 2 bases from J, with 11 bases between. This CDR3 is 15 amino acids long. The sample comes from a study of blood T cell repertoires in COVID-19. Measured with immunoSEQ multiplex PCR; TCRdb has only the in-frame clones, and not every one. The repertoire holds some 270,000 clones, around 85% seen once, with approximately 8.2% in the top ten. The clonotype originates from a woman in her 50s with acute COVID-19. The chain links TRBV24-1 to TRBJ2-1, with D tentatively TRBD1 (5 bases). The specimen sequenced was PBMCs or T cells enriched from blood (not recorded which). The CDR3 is CATSDRDVTYNEQFF. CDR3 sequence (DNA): TGTGCCACCAGTGACAGGGATGTAACCTACAATGAGCAGTTCTTC.